This T cell receptor beta chain derives from a study of tumor and adjacent non-tumor tissue in lung cancer. The CDR3 loop spans 13 amino acids. With 2 bases removed from V and 2 bases from J, the gap between germline ends came to 7 bases. Germline CDR1 and CDR2: DFQATT and SNEGSKA (reference sequence). This sample's RNA came from whole unsorted tissue. TCRbeta libraries were built with three rounds of nested PCR, modified from ARM-PCR. TCRdb redid the calling of the multiplex PCR reads with MiXCR, one entry per CDR3 protein. The sample has more than 95,000 distinct CDR3 sequences, over 65% seen once. This clonotype was observed many times.

This chain uses TRBV20-1 with TRBJ1-5; D gene unclear. Sequencing was performed on lung tumor tissue. This receptor was identified in a young man with non-small cell lung cancer. CDR3 residues: CSARSDGNQPQHF. In DNA, the CDR3 is TGCAGTGCTAGATCGGACGGCAATCAGCCCCAGCATTTT.